A single T cell receptor beta chain is shown here with its context. This record comes from a study of cytomegalovirus exposure and HLA in healthy donors. The PCR contained 60 Vbeta and 13 Jbeta primers. Assay used: immunoSEQ multiplex PCR; TCRdb lists only in-frame clones, some missing. The repertoire holds about 130,000 clones, with around four fifths as singletons. The origin of this receptor is a boy between 5 and 17 years old in good health and CMV-seronegative. The sample was PBMCs.

This CDR3 reads CAWSGLRLGGSSYNEQFF. The CDR3 region has the DNA TGTGCCTGGAGTGGCCTGAGGCTGGGCGGGTCCTCCTACAATGAGCAGTTCTTC. The chain joins TRBV30 to TRBJ2-1; D perhaps matches TRBD2 (5 bases). The CDR3 has 18 amino acids. Trimming shortened V by 1 base and J by 0 bases, and 19 bases separated the two germline ends. Germline lookup yields CDR1 GTSNPN and CDR2 SVGIG (reference sequence).